One and the same sample provided the 32 T cell receptor beta chains below, sequenced in a study of shared clonotypes between healthy human individuals. Method: immunoSEQ multiplex PCR; TCRdb's copy keeps in-frame clones and lacks some. The table lists 950,000 to 1,100,000 clones, approximately 78% of them singletons. The sequenced sample consisted of memory CD4+ T cells from PBMCs. Subset reported: CD45RA-negative fraction. Receptor source: a man aged 18 to 29 in good health. Some clones in this sample may be carry-over from other donors' samples.

This chain uses TRBV2 with TRBJ2-7; D remains unclear. Germline assignment: CDR1 SNHLY and CDR2 FYNNEI. There are 15 residues in the CDR3. Trimming pared 0 bases from V and 0 bases from J, leaving 9 bases between. CDR3 sequence reads: CASSEARDSSYEQYF. The CDR3 DNA is TGTGCCAGCAGTGAAGCCCGAGATAGCTCCTACGAGCAGTACTTC. Filled out from reference TRBV2 and TRBJ2-7, the complete variable domain reads EPEVTQTPSHQVTQMGQEVILRCVPISNHLYFYWYRQILGQKVEFLVSFYNNEISEKSEIFDDQFSVERPDGSNFTLKIRSTKLEDSAMYFCASSEARDSSYEQYFGPGTRLTVT.

V usage is TRBV11-2 and J usage is TRBJ2-7; 8 bases are shared with TRBD2. Trimming took 2 bases from V and 4 from J; bases not matched to a gene: 16. There are 18 residues in the CDR3. Germline V CDR1 and CDR2: SGHAT, FQNNGV. CDR3 sequence reads: CASSLIRGGRTALYEQYF. CDR3 in DNA: TGTGCCAGCAGCTTAATCAGGGGCGGGAGGACCGCCCTATACGAGCAGTACTTC.

The chain couples TRBV9 to TRBJ2-2, with 8 bases aligning to TRBD2. This CDR3 contains 17 residues. Looked up from germline, CDR1 is SGDLS and CDR2 is YYNGEE. V lost 4 bases to trimming and J lost 5 bases; unmatched junction nucleotides: 13. CDR3 sequence: CASSPVGTRGETGELFF. The CDR3 region has the DNA TGTGCCAGCAGCCCCGTGGGGACTAGGGGTGAGACCGGGGAGCTGTTTTTT.

This sequence joins TRBV7-9 and TRBJ1-6; TRBD1 is a possible D gene (6 bases). The V end lost 4 bases, the J end lost 13 bases, and 11 bases lay between the germline ends. This CDR3 is built from 12 residues. The V gene's germline CDR1 is SEHNR and CDR2 FQNEAQ (reference sequence). The CDR3 is CASSSGQLPLHF. The CDR3 DNA sequence: TGTGCCAGCAGCTCCGGACAGCTGCCCCTCCACTTT.

V usage is TRBV29-1 and J usage is TRBJ2-7; the D gene is possibly TRBD2 (5 bases). Trimming removed 3 bases at V and 3 bases at J, with 12 bases between. This CDR3 has 13 residues. Germline-derived CDR1 and CDR2 are SQVTM and ANQGSEA. In nucleotides, the CDR3 is TGCAGCGTTGATTTCGGGGTCGGCTACGAGCAGTACTTC. Its protein is CSVDFGVGYEQYF.

This sequence joins TRBV5-4 and TRBJ2-5, with 14 nucleotides matching TRBD2. Per germline, CDR1 SGHNT and CDR2 YYREEE (reference sequence). The CDR3 has 15 amino acids. The ends lost 4 bases at V and 5 bases at J; junction bases unmatched: 4. CDR3 DNA sequence: TGTGCCAGCAGCACGGGACTAGCGGGAGCGGAGACCCAGTACTTC. The encoded protein is CASSTGLAGAETQYF.

The chain carries TRBV27 and TRBJ1-3, with D unclear. Germline assignment: CDR1 MNHEY and CDR2 SMNVEV (reference sequence). This CDR3 has 15 amino acids. V gave up 0 bases and J gave up 7 bases, with 13 bases separating them. The DNA for the CDR3 is TGTGCCAGCAGTTTATCCTCTTTTTTGCGGAACACCATATATTTT. Residues: CASSLSSFLRNTIYF.

The chain uses TRBV4-1 and TRBJ1-2; D perhaps matches TRBD1 (6 bases). The CDR3 spans 13 residues. V lost 3 bases and J 8 bases, leaving 13 bases between the germline ends. The V gene's germline CDR1 is MGHRA and CDR2 YSYEKL. In DNA form, the CDR3 reads TGCGCCAGCAGCCACGGAGGGGGGGGAGGCTACACCTTC. This translates into CASSHGGGGGYTF.

The rearrangement links TRBV4-2 to TRBJ2-7; the match to TRBD2 covers 11 bases. With V trimmed by 3 bases and J by 3 bases, 4 bases remained unmatched. The CDR3 consists of 15 residues. Germline V CDR1 and CDR2: LGHNA, YNFKEQ. This chain's CDR3 is CASSQGTSGYYEQYF. The CDR3 DNA is TGTGCCAGCAGCCAGGGGACTAGCGGTTACTACGAGCAGTACTTC.

CDR3 amino acids: CASIKTAGYGYTF. The CDR3 coding sequence is TGTGCCAGCATTAAAACAGCGGGCTATGGCTACACCTTC. The chain has TRBV28 and TRBJ1-2; no definite D call. Germline V gene lookup returns CDR1 MDHEN and CDR2 SYDVKM. The CDR3 length is 13 residues. Trimming took off 7 bases at V and 4 bases at J, with 13 bases between the two ends.

V is TRBV19 and J is TRBJ1-2; 7 bases agree with TRBD1. Unmatched junction bases numbered 5, after V lost 5 bases and J lost 5 bases. The CDR3 has 13 residues. Germline lookup yields CDR1 LNHDA and CDR2 SQIVND (reference sequence). The CDR3 DNA reads TGTGCCAGTAGTCAGGTGGGACAGTATGGCTACACCTTC. It translates to CASSQVGQYGYTF.

This chain uses TRBV30 with TRBJ2-4; no reliable D call. Germline CDR1 and CDR2: GTSNPN and SVGIG (reference sequence). This CDR3 is 15 amino acids long. Between the trimmed V and J ends, which lost 4 bases and 4 bases, there was a span of 17 bases. The CDR3 DNA sequence: TGTGCCTGGATCAACGTGCGAGATGGTAAAAACATTCAGTACTTC. Amino acids: CAWINVRDGKNIQYF.

Of note for this clone: One end of the junction fails to match germline, which may point to a read error. V gene TRBV11-1 combines with J gene TRBJ2-5; D gene uncertain. CDR3 size: 12 residues. CDR1 is SGHAT, CDR2 FQDESV, per germline (reference sequence). This CDR3 is CASRRDQETQYF. The CDR3 DNA is TGTGCCAGCAGGCGTGACCAGGAGACCCAGTACTTC.

The chain employs TRBV11-2 and TRBJ1-2; the match to TRBD1 covers 7 bases. CDR1 is SGHAT, CDR2 FQNNGV, per germline. The CDR3 is 18 amino acids. V gave up 4 bases and J gave up 6 bases; unmatched junction bases: 20. CDR3 region: CASSSLRSGRGFGNGYTF. The CDR3 coding sequence is TGTGCCAGCAGCTCCCTCAGGTCGGGCAGGGGGTTTGGTAATGGCTACACCTTC.

This chain connects TRBV28 to TRBJ1-1; D is possibly TRBD1 (5 bases). The V gene lost 5 bases and the J gene lost 11 bases, with 12 bases spanning the gap. The CDR3 length is 11 residues. Germline V gene data show CDR1 as MDHEN and CDR2 as SYDVKM. For the CDR3, the DNA is TGTGCCAGCAGTCAACAGGCTAGGGCTTTCTTT. This sequence encodes CASSQQARAFF.

This clone was picked up a small number of times. The genes are TRBV27 and TRBJ2-5, with TRBD1 identical over 8 bases. J was trimmed by 5 bases and V by 6 bases; bases with no gene match: 11. There are 15 residues in the CDR3. Germline values: CDR1 MNHEY, CDR2 SMNVEV (reference sequence). CDR3 sequence: CASSRDQGAGETQYF. The CDR3 DNA reads TGTGCCAGCAGCCGTGACCAGGGGGCGGGGGAGACCCAGTACTTC.

V is TRBV7-6 and J is TRBJ1-1; D not certain. Germline values: CDR1 SGHVS, CDR2 FNYEAQ. With 2 bases removed from V and 3 bases from J, the gap between germline ends came to 7 bases. This CDR3 contains 13 residues. The CDR3 loop reads CASSLKRHTEAFF. CDR3 sequence (DNA): TGTGCCAGCAGCTTAAAGAGGCACACTGAAGCTTTCTTT.

The rearrangement links TRBV7-2 to TRBJ1-3; unclear D gene. Germline V gives CDR1 SGHTA, CDR2 FQGNSA. The CDR3 is made up of 14 amino acids. V lost 4 bases and J lost 0, with 7 bases in between. The CDR3 DNA sequence: TGTGCCAGCAGCTCCACACACTCTGGAAACACCATATATTTT. Protein product: CASSSTHSGNTIYF.

V is TRBV30 and J is TRBJ2-7; D possibly corresponds to TRBD2 (6 bases). The V gene lost 5 bases and the J gene lost 0 bases, with 17 bases spanning the gap. The CDR3 runs to 15 residues. Germline CDR1 GTSNPN, CDR2 SVGIG (reference sequence). CDR3 nucleotide sequence: TGTGCCTGGGAAACCCGACTAGGCCGCTCCTACGAGCAGTACTTC. As protein: CAWETRLGRSYEQYF.

The gene calls are TRBV23-1 and TRBJ1-5; a weak D match, TRBD1 (5 bases). TRBV23-1 is noted as an ORF with a role that remains uncertain. This CDR3 has 13 amino acids. Trimming took off 8 bases at V and 3 bases at J, with 11 bases between the two ends. The DNA of the CDR3 is TGCGCCAGCCCCGGGACCCACAATCAGCCCCAGCATTTT. This codes for CASPGTHNQPQHF.

This rearrangement joins TRBV4-1 to TRBJ2-7; 12 bases are shared with TRBD2. The CDR3 is 16 amino acids. Germline CDR1 MGHRA, CDR2 YSYEKL. Germline trimming cut 4 bases from V and 0 bases from J; bases unmatched to any gene: 4. The chain's CDR3 is CASSPRLAGASYEQYF. For the CDR3, the DNA is TGCGCCAGCAGCCCCCGACTAGCGGGAGCCTCCTACGAGCAGTACTTC.

The chain couples TRBV18 to TRBJ2-7; 7 bases line up with TRBD1. Germline-derived CDR1 and CDR2 are KGHSH and LQKENI. The CDR3 sequence is 14 residues long. The V segment lost 5 bases and the J segment 2 bases; nucleotides outside the gene matches: 6. CDR3 sequence (DNA): TGTGCCAGCTCATTACAGGGGAATGCCTACGAGCAGTACTTC. Amino acids: CASSLQGNAYEQYF. The whole variable domain, filled in from reference TRBV18 and TRBJ2-7, reads NAGVMQNPRHLVRRRGQEARLRCSPMKGHSHVYWYRQLPEEGLKFMVYLQKENIIDESGMPKERFSAEFPKEGPSILRIQQVVRGDSAAYFCASSLQGNAYEQYFGPGTRLTVT.

This chain joins TRBV4-3 and TRBJ2-7; D is possibly TRBD1 (6 bases). Germline V lookup: CDR1 LGHNA, CDR2 YSLEER. The CDR3 length is 17 residues. V shed 1 base and J shed 2 bases, with 18 bases lying between them. The chain's CDR3 is CASSQASQGTYPYEQYF. The CDR3 region has the DNA TGCGCCAGCAGCCAAGCGAGTCAGGGGACATACCCCTACGAGCAGTACTTC.

DNA for the CDR3: TGCAGCGCGGCCGGGATAAACACTGAAGCTTTCTTT. This translates into CSAAGINTEAFF. The chain links TRBV29-1 to TRBJ1-1, with no clear D. Germline assignment: CDR1 SQVTM and CDR2 ANQGSEA. The CDR3 contains 12 residues. The V and J ends lost 7 bases and 2 bases respectively, with 11 bases between them. The full variable domain, in which reference TRBV29-1 and TRBJ1-1 provide the parts outside the CDR3, is SAVISQKPSRDICQRGTSLTIQCQVDSQVTMMFWYRQQPGQSLTLIATANQGSEATYESGFVIDKFPISRPNLTFSTLTVSNMSPEDSSIYLCSAAGINTEAFFGQGTRLTVV.

The chain is built from TRBV7-3 and TRBJ2-2, with 9 bases fitting TRBD2. Germline CDR1 and CDR2: SGHTA and FQGTGA. Trimming took 2 bases from V and 5 from J; bases not matched to a gene: 9. This CDR3 has 17 residues. CDR3 amino acids: CASSLSSGASGTGELFF. CDR3 nucleotide sequence: TGTGCCAGCAGCTTATCTAGCGGGGCCTCGGGGACCGGGGAGCTGTTTTTT.

About this clone: At the DNA level, this CDR3 is encoded by other sequences in the same sample as well. The V call is TRBV5-1, the J call TRBJ2-1, with 7 nucleotides matching TRBD2. The V segment lost 0 bases and the J segment 0 bases; nucleotides outside the gene matches: 3. This CDR3 contains 16 residues. The V gene's germline CDR1 is SGHRS and CDR2 YFSETQ. The CDR3 loop reads CASSLDPSGSYNEQFF. DNA of the CDR3: TGCGCCAGCAGCTTGGATCCTAGCGGCTCCTACAATGAGCAGTTCTTC.

On this clone: This specimen includes other DNA sequences encoding the same CDR3. The chain employs TRBV4-1 and TRBJ2-7; 8 positions match TRBD2. The V gene's germline CDR1 is MGHRA and CDR2 YSYEKL. CDR3 length: 15 amino acids. With V trimmed by 2 bases and J by 1 base, 4 bases remained unmatched. The CDR3 sequence: CASSQKLAESYEQYF. CDR3 coding DNA: TGCGCCAGCAGCCAAAAACTAGCGGAGTCCTACGAGCAGTACTTC.

This clone showed up just a few times. The J gene is TRBJ1-1, the V gene TRBV9; the D is unclear. Looked up from germline, CDR1 is SGDLS and CDR2 is YYNGEE. The length of the CDR3 is 13 residues. Trimming stripped 4 bases from V and 7 bases from J, with 14 bases between. The CDR3 sequence: CASSPTTKGEAFF. The CDR3 DNA reads TGTGCCAGCAGCCCCACTACCAAGGGTGAAGCTTTCTTT. Drawing the rest from reference TRBV9 and TRBJ1-1, the complete variable domain is DSGVTQTPKHLITATGQRVTLRCSPRSGDLSVYWYQQSLDQGLQFLIQYYNGEERAKGNILERFSAQQFPDLHSELNLSSLELGDSALYFCASSPTTKGEAFFGQGTRLTVV.

The rearrangement uses TRBV28 and TRBJ1-5, with no clear D. Between the trimmed V and J ends, which lost 5 bases and 1 base, there was a span of 12 bases. CDR3 length equals 15 residues. CDR1 and CDR2 from the germline V gene are MDHEN and SYDVKM. This chain's CDR3 is CASSPQGRSNQPQHF. The CDR3 region has the DNA TGTGCCAGCAGTCCCCAAGGCAGGAGCAATCAGCCCCAGCATTTT.

DNA of the CDR3: TGTGCCAGCAGCTCACCGGGACTAGCGGGACGGAATGAGCAGTTCTTC. It translates to CASSSPGLAGRNEQFF. This chain uses TRBV7-3 with TRBJ2-1, with 13 bases fitting TRBD2. Looked up from germline, CDR1 is SGHTA and CDR2 is FQGTGA. The CDR3 consists of 16 residues. V shed 4 bases, J shed 7 bases, and the junction held 7 bases outside the gene matches.

The V gene is TRBV18, the J gene TRBJ1-5; perhaps TRBD1 as D (5 bases). V dropped 3 bases and J dropped 3 bases, with 15 bases sitting between them. From germline, CDR1 is KGHSH and CDR2 LQKENI. This CDR3 region has 16 residues. CDR3 amino acids: CASSPQGGNANQPQHF. The CDR3 bases are TGTGCCAGCTCACCTCAGGGAGGAAATGCCAATCAGCCCCAGCATTTT. The full variable domain, with the rest looked up from reference TRBV18 and TRBJ1-5, is NAGVMQNPRHLVRRRGQEARLRCSPMKGHSHVYWYRQLPEEGLKFMVYLQKENIIDESGMPKERFSAEFPKEGPSILRIQQVVRGDSAAYFCASSPQGGNANQPQHFGDGTRLSIL.

The CDR3 nucleotides are TGTGCCAGCAGCTTGGGACAGGGGGCGGGCAATGAGCAGTTCTTC. It yields the protein CASSLGQGAGNEQFF. This chain joins TRBV7-9 and TRBJ2-1; 12 positions agree with TRBD1. Germline V gene sequence: CDR1 SEHNR, CDR2 FQNEAQ (reference sequence). V was pared by 3 bases and J by 6 bases, with 3 bases of the junction left unmatched. The CDR3 contains 15 residues.